This T cell receptor (beta chain) is from a study of shared clonotypes between healthy human individuals. General study findings and limits: Between a few donors, naive CD4 clonotypes were shared at a level of about 5%.

The CDR3 totals 15 residues. Trimming removed 5 bases at V and 8 bases at J, with 19 bases between. Germline values: CDR1 LNHNV, CDR2 YYDKDF (reference sequence). Profiling relied on immunoSEQ multiplex PCR, and the TCRdb table lists in-frame clones only, not all of them. The sample has 2 million to 2.5 million clones, nearly 97% seen once. As concerns this clone: The target antigen is unknown.

The sequenced sample was naive CD4+ T cells sorted from blood. The sample's subset: CD45RA+ positively selected. This receptor was obtained from a man between 18 and 29 years old in good health. This chain uses TRBV15 with TRBJ1-5; D is unresolved. The CDR3: CATSFGQGMKEPQHF. The CDR3 DNA is TGTGCCACCAGCTTCGGGCAAGGTATGAAGGAGCCCCAGCATTTT.